The text below deals with one TCR beta chain. No antigen is known for it. CDR1 SGHVS and CDR2 FQNEAQ come from the germline V gene. The CDR3 extends over 14 amino acids. V shed 3 bases and J shed 9 bases, with 15 bases lying between them. Treatment indicated: around 19 received Ad26.COV2.S at low or high dose, single or two shots; five or six received placebo; per-sample allocation not given. It was on day 63 after the first vaccine or placebo injection that samples were taken. The sample came from a Boston adult aged 18-55 years. Wuhan-strain SARS-CoV-2 spike was expressed by the Ad26 vector that made up the vaccine. The sample comes from a study of Ad26.COV2.S vaccination and SARS-CoV-2 variants. About the research overall: Donor joined the COV1001 Ad26.COV2.S trial arm. Study-wide results and caveats: Considerable breadth of spike-specific CD8+ and CD4+ T cell responses has reportedly been documented following vaccination.

This table comes from immunoSEQ multiplex PCR, and its TCRdb copy is limited to in-frame clones, with some not included. In the table there are fewer than 800,000 clones, roughly 90% of which are singletons. This chain links TRBV7-8 with TRBJ2-1; possible D gene TRBD2, 6 bases. The sequence was collected from a person between 18 and 65 years old who received the Ad26.COV2.S COVID-19 vaccine or a placebo. The sample was peripheral blood, taken in a trial of Ad26.COV2.S vaccine versus placebo. CDR3 protein: CASSFWEAPGEQFF. CDR3 nucleotides: TGTGCCAGCAGCTTCTGGGAGGCTCCGGGTGAGCAGTTCTTC.